Listed below are T cell receptor beta chains from one sample, sequenced in a study of shared clonotypes between healthy human individuals. Assay used: immunoSEQ multiplex PCR; TCRdb lists only in-frame clones, some missing. The sample includes approximately 1.5 million clones, around 98.5% of them seen just once. The specimen sequenced was naive CD4+ T cells sorted from blood. The source of these receptors is a man aged 25 to 40 in good health. CDR3s include the opening cysteine and the closing phenylalanine or tryptophan. The order of the fields is V gene, clone size, J gene, D gene, CDR3 protein, CDR3 DNA. The D gene is left open where the match is weak. Some rows mark clone size as missing; the rest say once, few, many or name a class of expanded clone.

TRBV25-1	once	TRBJ2-7	-	CASKGLSDYEQYF	TGTGCCAGCAAGGGGCTGTCGGACTACGAGCAGTACTTC
TRBV5-4	-	TRBJ1-1	-	CASSQDRKKLNTEAFF	TGTGCCAGCAGCCAAGACAGGAAAAAATTGAACACTGAAGCTTTCTTT
TRBV29-1	-	TRBJ2-7	-	CSVGWGSSYEQYF	TGCAGCGTTGGGTGGGGTAGCTCCTACGAGCAGTACTTC
TRBV28	-	TRBJ1-4	-	CASRGPSSTNEKLFF	TGTGCCAGCAGAGGGCCCTCATCAACAAATGAAAAACTGTTTTTT
TRBV9	-	TRBJ2-7	-	CASSVGGTPGYEQYF	TGTGCCAGCAGCGTAGGGGGCACTCCGGGCTACGAGCAGTACTTC
TRBV15	-	TRBJ2-1	-	CATSRDRRAEEQFF	TGTGCCACCAGCAGAGATCGGAGGGCGGAAGAGCAGTTCTTC
TRBV7-3	once	TRBJ2-3	-	CASSWDKSTDTQYF	TGTGCCAGCAGCTGGGACAAGAGCACAGATACGCAGTATTTT
TRBV9	-	TRBJ2-1	TRBD2	CASSGIRDQGTSGRLSYNEQFF	TGTGCCAGCAGCGGGATCCGGGACCAGGGGACTAGCGGGAGGTTGTCCTACAATGAGCAGTTCTTC
TRBV27	-	TRBJ1-1	-	CASPDKMNTEAFF	TGTGCCAGCCCCGACAAAATGAACACTGAAGCTTTCTTT
TRBV27	-	TRBJ2-3	TRBD1	CASSWGTAPDTQYF	TGTGCCAGCAGTTGGGGGACAGCCCCAGATACGCAGTATTTT
TRBV4-1	-	TRBJ2-1	-	CASSTFNEQFF	TGCGCCAGCAGTACGTTCAATGAGCAGTTCTTC